The 21 T cell receptor beta chains listed next were all sequenced from one sample in a study of T-cell memory formation after mild COVID-19. Using its own MiXCR run on the 5' RACE reads, TCRdb lists one record per CDR3 protein. The table includes about 390,000 distinct CDR3 sequences, about 16% detected once. Material: PBMCs or a T cell subset sorted from them (not recorded which). The origin of the receptors is a man aged 18 to 30 who had mild COVID-19 (a few samples of this study predate the infection). Cell type and time point are not known.

The chain recombines TRBV7-9 with TRBJ1-1; D is uncertain. V lost 5 bases and J 10 bases, leaving 11 bases between the germline ends. Germline values: CDR1 SEHNR, CDR2 FQNEAQ (reference sequence). The CDR3 consists of 11 residues. The CDR3 sequence is CASSTDSRAFF. The CDR3 DNA reads as TGTGCCAGCAGCACCGACTCGCGAGCTTTCTTT.

The V gene is TRBV6-5, the J gene TRBJ2-7; 9 bases line up with TRBD1. With 7 bases clipped from V and 7 bases from J, the junction kept 2 bases outside the gene matches. Germline CDR1 MNHEY, CDR2 SVGAGI. The CDR3 length is 11 residues. The CDR3 bases are TGTGCCAGCACAGGACAGGGGGAGCAGTACTTC. Amino acid sequence: CASTGQGEQYF.

About this clonotype itself: Because it lacks the conserved phenylalanine or tryptophan at the end, this CDR3 is likely a read error. The V call is TRBV4-1, the J call TRBJ2-4, with D possibly TRBD2 on 6 matching bases. The CDR3 length is 17 residues. Per germline, CDR1 MGHRA and CDR2 YSYEKL. Trimming removed 4 bases at V and 0 bases at J, with 16 bases between. The DNA of the CDR3 is TGCGCCAGCAGCCCTGTCATGGGGGGACTAGCCAAAAACATTCAGTACTTA. It codes for CASSPVMGGLAKNIQYL.

V gene TRBV5-4 combines with J gene TRBJ1-1, with a possible D match to TRBD1 (5 bases). The V gene's germline CDR1 is SGHNT and CDR2 YYREEE (reference sequence). V dropped 4 bases and J dropped 1 base, with 11 bases sitting between them. This CDR3 is 14 amino acids long. This CDR3 reads CASSRERGNTEAFF. CDR3 DNA: TGTGCCAGCAGCCGGGAAAGGGGGAACACTGAAGCTTTCTTT.

The table lists this clonotype with a few counts. The chain recombines TRBV6-5 with TRBJ2-5; 13 nucleotides agree with TRBD2. The CDR3 runs 16 residues. Germline V gene data show CDR1 as MNHEY and CDR2 as SVGAGI. J lost 4 bases, V lost 5 bases, and 7 bases had no gene match. The CDR3 here is CASSKGLAGQPETQYF. The CDR3 bases are TGTGCCAGCAGTAAGGGACTAGCGGGGCAGCCAGAGACCCAGTACTTC.

This clonotype was seen only a few times. V is TRBV29-1 and J is TRBJ2-7; 9 bases match TRBD1. There are 14 residues in the CDR3. The germline V gene encodes CDR1 SQVTM and CDR2 ANQGSEA. With 5 bases clipped from V and 4 bases from J, the junction kept 9 bases outside the gene matches. The CDR3 bases are TGCAGCGTTCGCCACCGGGACAGGGAATACGAGCAGTACTTC. Translating it yields CSVRHRDREYEQYF.

In its sample, this clonotype was seen many times. The rearrangement links TRBV5-4 to TRBJ2-5; 10 positions agree with TRBD2. The J segment lost 4 bases and the V segment lost 4 bases, leaving 7 bases of the junction unmatched. The CDR3 has 15 residues. Germline assignment: CDR1 SGHNT and CDR2 YYREEE (reference sequence). DNA of the CDR3: TGTGCCAGCAGCATGGGACTAGCGAGAAGAGAGACCCAGTACTTC. Translated: CASSMGLARRETQYF. Looking up the rest from reference TRBV5-4 and TRBJ2-5 gives the full variable domain: ETGVTQSPTHLIKTRGQQVTLRCSSQSGHNTVSWYQQALGQGPQFIFQYYREEENGRGNFPPRFSGLQFPNYSSELNVNALELDDSALYLCASSMGLARRETQYFGPGTRLLVL.

The rearrangement joins TRBV29-1 to TRBJ2-7; 7 nucleotides agree with TRBD2. Looked up from germline, CDR1 is SQVTM and CDR2 is ANQGSEA. V was pared by 0 bases and J by 0 bases, with 5 bases of the junction left unmatched. The CDR3 has 15 amino acids. The CDR3 DNA follows: TGCAGCGTTGAAGATACGCGGGGGTCCTCCTACGAGCAGTACTTC. This sequence encodes CSVEDTRGSSYEQYF.

This clonotype was seen more than once but under ten times. The V gene is TRBV6-2 or TRBV6-3, the J gene TRBJ1-3; D remains unclear. Trimming pared 6 bases from V and 1 base from J, leaving 10 bases between. The CDR3 is 14 amino acids. Germline loops: CDR1 MNHEY, CDR2 SVGEGT. The CDR3 protein is CASSSRPSGNTIYF. In DNA form, the CDR3 reads TGTGCCAGCAGCTCCCGGCCTTCTGGAAACACCATATATTTT.

This clonotype has a handful of counts. The chain recombines TRBV9 with TRBJ2-5; 9 positions agree with TRBD2. V shed 0 bases and J 4 bases; nucleotides not matched to a gene: 7. This CDR3 is 16 amino acids long. CDR1 SGDLS and CDR2 YYNGEE come from the germline V gene. CDR3 in DNA: TGTGCCAGCAGCGTAGAGGGGCGGGGGGGCCTAGAGACCCAGTACTTC. Translating it yields CASSVEGRGGLETQYF.

This clonotype was counted ten times or more. J is TRBJ2-5 and V is TRBV5-1; perhaps TRBD1 as D (6 bases). The germline V gene encodes CDR1 SGHRS and CDR2 YFSETQ. The CDR3 consists of 13 residues. Trimming pared 5 bases from V and 9 bases from J, leaving 17 bases between. CDR3 nucleotide sequence: TGCGCCAGCAGTCCCGAGACAGGTCTAGCCCAGTACTTC. Translating it yields CASSPETGLAQYF.

The chain uses TRBV20-1 and TRBJ2-5, with a possible D match to TRBD1 (6 bases). From germline, CDR1 is DFQATT and CDR2 SNEGSKA (reference sequence). The CDR3 is 15 residues long. Trimming cost V 5 bases and J 1 base, with 17 bases left between them. CDR3 loop: CSALILGTSQETQYF. CDR3 DNA: TGCAGTGCTTTAATTTTGGGGACATCCCAAGAGACCCAGTACTTC.

There are a few counts of this clonotype. The CDR3 protein is CASSLVGTENYGYTF. The DNA of the CDR3 is TGTGCCAGCAGCTTAGTCGGGACGGAGAACTATGGCTACACCTTC. The genes are TRBV7-2 and TRBJ1-2, with D perhaps matching TRBD1 (5 bases). Trimming shortened V by 1 base and J by 2 bases, and 11 bases separated the two germline ends. CDR3 length: 15 residues. Germline lookup yields CDR1 SGHTA and CDR2 FQGNSA.

The chain joins TRBV25-1 to TRBJ2-3; no definite D call. Germline values: CDR1 MGHDK, CDR2 SYGVNS. The V end was cut by 2 bases, the J end by 2 bases, with 8 bases between. This CDR3 contains 14 residues. CDR3 nucleotide sequence: TGTGCCAGCAGTGAAGTCACCACCACAGATACGCAGTATTTT. It yields the protein CASSEVTTTDTQYF.

This clonotype came up many times. The chain is built from TRBV29-1 and TRBJ1-1; D remains ambiguous. The V gene lost 7 bases and the J gene lost 0 bases, with 12 bases spanning the gap. CDR3 length equals 13 residues. CDR1 is SQVTM, CDR2 ANQGSEA, per germline. CDR3 sequence (DNA): TGCAGCGCGGAAGACGGGATGAACACTGAAGCTTTCTTT. It specifies CSAEDGMNTEAFF.

The chain recombines TRBV4-2 with TRBJ1-2; D ambiguous. Germline-derived CDR1 and CDR2 are LGHNA and YNFKEQ. V lost 0 bases, J lost 6 bases, and 5 bases lay in between. The CDR3 runs to 12 residues. CDR3 region: CASSQEGNGYTF. The CDR3 region has the DNA TGTGCCAGCAGCCAAGAAGGGAATGGCTACACCTTC.

The chain employs TRBV10-3 and TRBJ2-1; tentatively, D is TRBD2 (6 bases). V lost 2 bases and J 10 bases, leaving 9 bases between the germline ends. The CDR3 sequence is 12 residues long. CDR1 is ENHRY, CDR2 SYGVKD, per germline. CDR3 coding DNA: TGTGCCATCAGTGAGGGAGGGACCGAGCAGTTCTTC. This translates into CAISEGGTEQFF.

This clonotype was observed a handful of times. The chain's CDR3 is CASSLGGDGWGGDEQFF. CDR3 nucleotide sequence: TGTGCCAGCAGCTTAGGCGGAGATGGATGGGGAGGGGATGAGCAGTTCTTC. The chain couples TRBV7-2 to TRBJ2-1, with TRBD2 matching over 7 bases. This CDR3 has 17 residues. V was clipped by 1 base and J by 8 bases; unmatched bases: 14. In germline, CDR1 is SGHTA, CDR2 FQGNSA.

The chain has TRBV6-2 or TRBV6-3 and TRBJ1-6; D is undetermined. In germline, CDR1 is MNHEY, CDR2 SVGEGT. This CDR3 has 15 residues. Trimming took off 2 bases at V and 3 bases at J, with 8 bases between the two ends. This CDR3 is CASSYGQIYNSPLHF. The CDR3 region has the DNA TGTGCCAGCAGTTACGGGCAGATCTATAATTCACCCCTCCACTTT.

This clonotype was seen only a few times. The rearrangement links TRBV5-1 to TRBJ1-1; a weak D match, TRBD1 (5 bases). Germline V gene data show CDR1 as SGHRS and CDR2 as YFSETQ. CDR3 length: 12 residues. Trimming stripped 3 bases from V and 8 bases from J, with 11 bases between. CDR3 sequence: CASSSLGVEAFF. The DNA of the CDR3 is TGCGCCAGCAGCTCCCTAGGGGTCGAAGCTTTCTTT.

This sequence joins TRBV10-3 and TRBJ1-4; D unclear. The V end lost 4 bases, the J end lost 6 bases, and 12 bases lay between the germline ends. Germline V lookup: CDR1 ENHRY, CDR2 SYGVKD. The CDR3 covers 14 residues. This CDR3 reads CAISAGQDDEKLFF. The CDR3 DNA sequence: TGTGCCATCAGTGCTGGTCAGGACGATGAAAAACTGTTTTTT.